Below are 22 T cell receptor beta chains sequenced from a single sample in a study of blood T cells in healthy people across ages. The use of a sample-barcoded 5' primer and a J-beta primer mix characterized a second PCR of 7 to 11 cycles. From the 5' RACE reads, TCRdb called clonotypes with MiXCR, one entry per CDR3 protein. The sample consists of under 2,000,000 distinct CDR3 sequences, around 48% of them appearing once. Sequencing input: blood. The source is a woman aged 40 to 49 in good health.

This clonotype appeared a few times. The chain combines TRBV6-5 with TRBJ2-5; no definite D call. There are 15 residues in the CDR3. The germline V gene encodes CDR1 MNHEY and CDR2 SVGAGI. The ends were cut back, 2 bases at V and 7 bases at J, with 17 bases in the middle. The CDR3 nucleotides read TGTGCCAGCAGTTACGGCGGCGGTGTAGTCGGGACCCAGTACTTC. It translates to CASSYGGGVVGTQYF.

J is TRBJ2-1 and V is TRBV7-3; 8 nucleotides align to TRBD2. Germline loops: CDR1 SGHTA, CDR2 FQGTGA. The CDR3 has 16 amino acids. The trim removed 5 bases at V and 9 bases at J, leaving 15 bases unmatched. CDR3 nucleotides: TGTGCCAGCAGCCCCCGTAGCGGGAATGGTTTTGCTGAGCAGTTCTTC. It specifies CASSPRSGNGFAEQFF.

The chain has TRBV4-1 and TRBJ2-5, with 9 bases that match TRBD2. CDR3 size: 17 residues. CDR1 and CDR2 from the germline V gene are MGHRA and YSYEKL. V shed 4 bases and J 2 bases; nucleotides not matched to a gene: 11. CDR3 sequence: CASSPGIAGAIQETQYF. As DNA, the CDR3 is TGCGCCAGCAGCCCCGGGATAGCGGGGGCTATACAAGAGACCCAGTACTTC.

Comments on this clonotype: The junction differs from germline at one of its ends, possibly a read error. The chain joins TRBV29-1 to TRBJ2-2; D is uncertain. This CDR3 has 13 amino acids. Germline assignment: CDR1 SQVTM and CDR2 ANQGSEA. CDR3 sequence reads: CSVEGVNIGELFF. CDR3 in DNA: TGCAGCGTTGAAGGGGTCAACATCGGGGAGCTGTTTTTT.

V is TRBV20-1 and J is TRBJ2-1; 9 bases map to TRBD1. The J call could be wrong; TRBJ2-7 is a better fit for the DNA end. Germline assignment: CDR1 DFQATT and CDR2 SNEGSKA (reference sequence). This CDR3 is 14 amino acids long. CDR3 DNA sequence: TGCAGTGCTCATTCGGGACAGGGTAACCACGAGCAGTACTTC. This encodes CSAHSGQGNHEQYF.

This chain links TRBV6-2 or TRBV6-3 with TRBJ2-6; 8 nucleotides match TRBD1. Germline V gives CDR1 MNHEY, CDR2 SVGEGT. The J segment lost 4 bases and the V segment lost 6 bases, leaving 11 bases of the junction unmatched. The CDR3 covers 17 residues. The DNA for the CDR3 is TGTGCCAGCAGACTACACCAGGGGGCGCAGGGGGCCAACGTCCTGACTTTC. Translated, it gives CASRLHQGAQGANVLTF.

CDR3 nucleotides: TGTGCCAGCAGACGGGACAGGGGAATCTACGAGCAGTTCTTC. Its protein product is CASRRDRGIYEQFF. V is TRBV11-1 and J is TRBJ2-1, with 10 bases that match TRBD1. V trimming: 6 bases; J trimming: 10 bases; junction bases outside the gene matches: 9. From germline, CDR1 is SGHAT and CDR2 FQDESV (reference sequence). This CDR3 is 14 amino acids long.

This clonotype was observed a single time. V is TRBV30 and J is TRBJ1-2; a possible D gene is TRBD1 (5 bases). The CDR3 has 12 amino acids. Trimming pared 2 bases from V and 2 bases from J, leaving 6 bases between. Germline assignment: CDR1 GTSNPN and CDR2 SVGIG (reference sequence). Here the CDR3 reads CAWSRGNYGYTF. Here the CDR3 DNA reads TGTGCCTGGAGTCGGGGGAACTATGGCTACACCTTC.

The chain uses TRBV5-1 and TRBJ1-2; a weak D match, TRBD1 (5 bases). V lost 0 bases, J lost 0 bases, and 18 bases lay in between. The CDR3 contains 18 residues. Germline CDR1 reads SGHRS; CDR2 reads YFSETQ. The CDR3 loop is CASSLDPARVGSNYGYTF. The CDR3 DNA reads TGCGCCAGCAGCTTGGACCCCGCCAGGGTAGGATCTAACTATGGCTACACCTTC.

A remark on this clonotype: A junction end diverges from the germline sequence, so it may reflect a read error. This chain joins TRBV28 and TRBJ2-2; TRBD1 might be the D (7 bases). Germline CDR1 and CDR2: MDHEN and SYDVKM. The CDR3 extends over 15 amino acids. In DNA form, the CDR3 reads TGTGCCAGCCGTTTGATGGAGGGGGCCCCCGGGGAGCTGTTTTTT. Translated, it gives CASRLMEGAPGELFF.

This clonotype was observed a handful of times. V gene TRBV20-1 combines with J gene TRBJ1-2, with TRBD1 identical over 8 bases. The V segment lost 3 bases and the J segment 4 bases; nucleotides outside the gene matches: 4. Germline lookup yields CDR1 DFQATT and CDR2 SNEGSKA (reference sequence). This CDR3 has 13 residues. The CDR3 sequence: CSASTGGPYGYTF. The CDR3 DNA reads as TGCAGTGCTAGCACAGGGGGTCCCTATGGCTACACCTTC.

This clonotype came up a few times. The chain couples TRBV20-1 to TRBJ1-2; TRBD1 matches at 7 bases. J lost 0 bases, V lost 5 bases, and 6 bases had no gene match. The CDR3 extends over 14 amino acids. Germline CDR1 and CDR2: DFQATT and SNEGSKA (reference sequence). Here the CDR3 reads CSAEDRLANYGYTF. For the CDR3, the DNA is TGCAGTGCTGAGGACAGGTTAGCTAACTATGGCTACACCTTC.

The chain joins TRBV27 to TRBJ2-6; D not resolved. The CDR3 contains 18 residues. The V end was cut by 2 bases, the J end by 1 base, with 15 bases between. Germline V gives CDR1 MNHEY, CDR2 SMNVEV (reference sequence). The CDR3 DNA reads TGTGCCAGCAGTTTAAGTCGGCTACGCCAGTCTGGGGCCAACGTCCTGACTTTC. This sequence encodes CASSLSRLRQSGANVLTF.

At least ten counts were recorded for this clonotype. The V gene is TRBV28, the J gene TRBJ2-5, with TRBD1 identical over 9 bases. Germline CDR1 and CDR2: MDHEN and SYDVKM. This CDR3 comprises 14 residues. Trimming took 8 bases from V and 4 from J; bases not matched to a gene: 8. The CDR3 nucleotides read TGTGCCAGCTCACCGCCGGGACAGGGAGAGACCCAGTACTTC. Residues: CASSPPGQGETQYF. Based on the CDR3 plus reference TRBV28 and TRBJ2-5, the full variable domain is DVKVTQSSRYLVKRTGEKVFLECVQDMDHENMFWYRQDPGLGLRLIYFSYDVKMKEKGDIPEGYSVSREKKERFSLILESASTNQTSMYLCASSPPGQGETQYFGPGTRLLVL.

The rearrangement links TRBV28 to TRBJ1-2; 9 bases map to TRBD1. The CDR3 covers 19 residues. Germline values: CDR1 MDHEN, CDR2 SYDVKM. The ends lost 5 bases at V and 4 bases at J; junction bases unmatched: 20. CDR3 bases: TGTGCCAGCAGTCTCATCTTACCGGGACAGGGTGGGGGGGTCTATGGCTACACCTTC. Translating it yields CASSLILPGQGGGVYGYTF.

This clonotype has a handful of counts. At one end, the junction sequence differs from germline, possibly due to a read error. This sequence joins TRBV24-1 and TRBJ2-1; TRBD1 is a possible D gene (6 bases). The length of the CDR3 is 14 residues. Looked up from germline, CDR1 is KGHDR and CDR2 is SFDVKD. In nucleotides, the CDR3 is TGTGCCACCAGTGACCCACAGGGTCCAAATGATCAGTTCTTC. It codes for CATSDPQGPNDQFF.

This clonotype came up a few times. This rearrangement joins TRBV15 to TRBJ1-2; the D gene is possibly TRBD1 (6 bases). The CDR3 runs 13 residues. The germline V and J ends were trimmed by 3 bases and 9 bases, with 14 bases remaining between them. Per the germline V gene, CDR1 is LNHNV and CDR2 is YYDKDF (reference sequence). CDR3: CATSSGNRDRYTF. Here the CDR3 DNA reads TGTGCCACCAGCAGTGGTAACAGGGATCGCTACACCTTC.

This clonotype was counted only a few times. The chain couples TRBV12-3 or TRBV12-4 to TRBJ1-2; D unresolved. The CDR3 is made up of 12 amino acids. The V gene lost 2 bases and the J gene lost 4 bases, with 5 bases spanning the gap. The DNA of the CDR3 is TGTGCCAGCAGTTTAAGTGCCTATGGCTACACCTTC. This translates into CASSLSAYGYTF.

This clonotype was found a few times. J is TRBJ2-1 and V is TRBV7-8; D might be TRBD1 (5 bases). The V and J ends lost 1 base and 5 bases respectively, with 18 bases between them. CDR3 length: 17 amino acids. The germline CDR1 and CDR2 sequences are SGHVS and FQNEAQ. CDR3: CASSLGGAPSMHNEQFF. CDR3 sequence (DNA): TGTGCCAGCAGCTTAGGGGGCGCCCCGTCCATGCACAATGAGCAGTTCTTC.

Only a few counts were recorded for this clonotype. In nucleotides, the CDR3 is TGTGCCATCAGTATGGGTCAGTCCTACGAGCAGTACTTC. Encoded protein: CAISMGQSYEQYF. The V and J genes are TRBV10-3 and TRBJ2-7, with D unclear. The CDR3 has 13 residues. Germline loops: CDR1 ENHRY, CDR2 SYGVKD. Trimming left V 5 bases short and J 1 base short, with 9 bases between.

This clonotype was counted a single time. The genes are TRBV29-1 and TRBJ1-4, with D hard to call. Germline V lookup: CDR1 SQVTM, CDR2 ANQGSEA. The CDR3 sequence is 15 residues long. V was trimmed by 6 bases and J by 11 bases, leaving 25 bases between them. The DNA of the CDR3 is TGCAGCGTCCGCCCTTCGGACGGCCCGATTGGGAAACTGTTTTTT. This gives the protein CSVRPSDGPIGKLFF.

This CDR3 reads CASSKEGRETQYF. DNA for the CDR3: TGTGCCAGCAGCAAAGAGGGGCGGGAGACCCAGTACTTC. V and J are TRBV21-1 and TRBJ2-4; TRBD2, the table's D call, was not compared with the DNA. The DNA matches TRBJ2-5 better at its end, which makes the J call doubtful. TRBV21-1 is designated a pseudogene. The CDR3 totals 13 residues.